This is a list of T cell receptor beta chains from one sample in a study of radiation and T cells in renal cell carcinoma. Only in-frame clones appear in the TCRdb table, and some are missing; sequencing was by immunoSEQ multiplex PCR. The sample includes approximately 94,000 clones, 82% seen only once; the top ten take roughly 6.8%. The sequences come from blood, collected from a patient whose treatment included radiotherapy and nephrectomy. The receptors were sampled from a man aged 55-75 years with renal cell carcinoma. CDR3s include the opening cysteine and the closing phenylalanine or tryptophan. A D gene is named only where the DNA matches it firmly.

TRBV27	TRBJ2-2	-	14	TGTGCCAGCAGTTTCCAGCACAACACCGGGGAGCTGTTTTTT	CASSFQHNTGELFF
TRBV4-3	TRBJ1-2	-	16	TGCGCCAGCAGCCAAGATAGGGGGGTGCGGGGATATGGCTACACCTTC	CASSQDRGVRGYGYTF
TRBV5-5	TRBJ2-2	TRBD1	16	TGTGCCAGCAGCCGGACAGGGGGCTGGGGCACCGGGGAGCTGTTTTTT	CASSRTGGWGTGELFF
TRBV6-4	TRBJ2-1	-	16	TGTGCCAGCAGTCCAAGACTCGTAAGCTCCTACAATGAGCAGTTCTTC	CASSPRLVSSYNEQFF
TRBV5-5	TRBJ2-7	-	12	TGTGCCAGCAGCTTAGGAGCCTACGAGCAGTACTTC	CASSLGAYEQYF
TRBV19	TRBJ2-2	-	11	TGTGCCAGTCGTCGGACCGGGGAGCTGTTTTTT	CASRRTGELFF
TRBV19	TRBJ2-5	TRBD1	13	TGTGCCAGTAGTAGGGGACAGGACGGGACCCAGTACTTC	CASSRGQDGTQYF
TRBV7-2	TRBJ2-3	TRBD1	15	TGTGCCAGCAGCGACCGGGACAGGGGGCAGGATACGCAGTATTTT	CASSDRDRGQDTQYF
TRBV30	TRBJ1-5	-	16	TGTGCCTGGAGTGTACGGACGGGGGTTGGCAATCAGCCCCAGCATTTT	CAWSVRTGVGNQPQHF
TRBV4-3	TRBJ2-3	-	16	TGCGCCAGCAGCCAAGATTGGGCGGAGACCACAGATACGCAGTATTTT	CASSQDWAETTDTQYF